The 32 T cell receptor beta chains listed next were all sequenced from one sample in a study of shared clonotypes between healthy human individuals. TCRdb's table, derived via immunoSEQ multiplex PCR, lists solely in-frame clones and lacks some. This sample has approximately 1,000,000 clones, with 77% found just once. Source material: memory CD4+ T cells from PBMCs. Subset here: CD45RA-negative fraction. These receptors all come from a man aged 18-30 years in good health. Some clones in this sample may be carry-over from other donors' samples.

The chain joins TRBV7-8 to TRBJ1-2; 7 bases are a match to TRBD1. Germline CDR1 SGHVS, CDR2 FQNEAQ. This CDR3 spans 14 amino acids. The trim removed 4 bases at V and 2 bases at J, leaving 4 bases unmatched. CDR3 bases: TGTGCCAGCAGCTCTATGACAGGGAACTATGGCTACACCTTC. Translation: CASSSMTGNYGYTF.

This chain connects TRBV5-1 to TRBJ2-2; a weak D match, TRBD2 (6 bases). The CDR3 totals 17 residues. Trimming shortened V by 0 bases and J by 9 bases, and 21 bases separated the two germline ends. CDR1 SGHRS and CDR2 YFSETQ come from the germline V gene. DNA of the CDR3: TGCGCCAGCAGCTTGGATACTGCGGGGTGGCCTGGCCGGGAGCTGTTTTTT. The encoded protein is CASSLDTAGWPGRELFF.

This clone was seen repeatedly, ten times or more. Here the CDR3 DNA reads TGTGCCAGCAGCGTAGGGGACAGGGGATCAGATACGCAGTATTTT. Amino acids: CASSVGDRGSDTQYF. The chain employs TRBV9 and TRBJ2-3; 10 bases line up with TRBD1. The J segment lost 4 bases and the V segment lost 0 bases, leaving 2 bases of the junction unmatched. The CDR3 has 15 amino acids. Germline values: CDR1 SGDLS, CDR2 YYNGEE.

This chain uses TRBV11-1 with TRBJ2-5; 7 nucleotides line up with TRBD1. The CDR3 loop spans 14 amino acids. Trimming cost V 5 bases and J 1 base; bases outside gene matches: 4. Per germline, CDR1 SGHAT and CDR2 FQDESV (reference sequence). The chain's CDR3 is CASSRRDSQETQYF. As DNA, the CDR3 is TGTGCCAGCAGCCGCCGGGACAGCCAAGAGACCCAGTACTTC. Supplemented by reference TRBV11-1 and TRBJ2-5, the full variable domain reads EAEVAQSPRYKITEKSQAVAFWCDPISGHATLYWYRQILGQGPELLVQFQDESVVDDSQLPKDRFSAERLKGVDSTLKIQPAELGDSAMYLCASSRRDSQETQYFGPGTRLLVL.

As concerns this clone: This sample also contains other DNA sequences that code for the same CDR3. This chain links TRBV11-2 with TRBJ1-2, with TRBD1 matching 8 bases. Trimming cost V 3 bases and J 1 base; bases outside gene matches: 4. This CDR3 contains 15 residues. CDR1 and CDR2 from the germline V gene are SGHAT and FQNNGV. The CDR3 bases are TGTGCCAGCAGCTTTCGTACAGGGGGTAACTATGGCTACACCTTC. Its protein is CASSFRTGGNYGYTF.

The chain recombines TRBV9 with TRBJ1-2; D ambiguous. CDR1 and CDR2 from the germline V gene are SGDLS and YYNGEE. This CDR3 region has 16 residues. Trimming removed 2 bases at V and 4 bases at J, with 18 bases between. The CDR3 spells CASSVGQGGRSYGYTF. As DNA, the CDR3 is TGTGCCAGCAGCGTCGGCCAAGGAGGGCGAAGCTATGGCTACACCTTC.

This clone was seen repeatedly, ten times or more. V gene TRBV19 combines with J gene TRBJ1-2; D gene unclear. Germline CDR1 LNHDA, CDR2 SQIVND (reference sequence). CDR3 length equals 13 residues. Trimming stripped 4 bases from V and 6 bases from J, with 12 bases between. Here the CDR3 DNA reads TGTGCCAGTAGTAGAGGTCCGGGAGATGGCTACACCTTC. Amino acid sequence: CASSRGPGDGYTF.

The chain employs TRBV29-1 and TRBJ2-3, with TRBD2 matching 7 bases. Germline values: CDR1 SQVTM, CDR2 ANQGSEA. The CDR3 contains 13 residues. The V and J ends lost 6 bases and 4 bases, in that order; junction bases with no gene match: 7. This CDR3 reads CSVATTSPDTQYF. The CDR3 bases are TGCAGCGTCGCCACGACTAGCCCAGATACGCAGTATTTT.

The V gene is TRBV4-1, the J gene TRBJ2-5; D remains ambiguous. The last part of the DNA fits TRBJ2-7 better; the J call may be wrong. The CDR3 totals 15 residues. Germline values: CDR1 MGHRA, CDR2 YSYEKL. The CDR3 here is CASSHLKASSYEQYF. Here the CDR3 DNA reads TGCGCCAGCAGCCACCTAAAGGCTAGCTCCTACGAGCAGTACTTC.

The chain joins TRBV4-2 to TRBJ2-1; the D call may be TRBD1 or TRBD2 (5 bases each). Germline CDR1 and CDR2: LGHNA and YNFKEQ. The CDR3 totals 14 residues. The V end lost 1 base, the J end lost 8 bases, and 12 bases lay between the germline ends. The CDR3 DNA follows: TGTGCCAGCAGCCAAGCTCGGCAGGGAGATGAGCAGTTCTTC. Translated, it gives CASSQARQGDEQFF.

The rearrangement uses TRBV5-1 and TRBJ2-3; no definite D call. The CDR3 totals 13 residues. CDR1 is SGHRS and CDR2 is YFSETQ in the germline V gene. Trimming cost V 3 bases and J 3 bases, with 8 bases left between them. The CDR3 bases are TGCGCCAGCAGCTCGGGCCAAACAGATACGCAGTATTTT. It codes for CASSSGQTDTQYF. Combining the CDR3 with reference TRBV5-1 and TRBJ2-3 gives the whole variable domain KAGVTQTPRYLIKTRGQQVTLSCSPISGHRSVSWYQQTPGQGLQFLFEYFSETQRNKGNFPGRFSGRQFSNSRSEMNVSTLELGDSALYLCASSSGQTDTQYFGPGTRLTVL.

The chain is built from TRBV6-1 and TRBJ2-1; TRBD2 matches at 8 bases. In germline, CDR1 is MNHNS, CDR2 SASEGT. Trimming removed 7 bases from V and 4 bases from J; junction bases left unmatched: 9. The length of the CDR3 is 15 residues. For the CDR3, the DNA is TGTGCCAGCACCCGTACTAGCGGACCTTACAATGAGCAGTTCTTC. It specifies CASTRTSGPYNEQFF.

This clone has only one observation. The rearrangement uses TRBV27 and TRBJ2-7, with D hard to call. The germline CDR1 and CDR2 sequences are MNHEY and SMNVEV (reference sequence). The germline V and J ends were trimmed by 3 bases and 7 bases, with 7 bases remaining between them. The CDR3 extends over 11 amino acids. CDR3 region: CASSFWREQYF. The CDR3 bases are TGTGCCAGCAGTTTCTGGCGGGAGCAGTACTTC.

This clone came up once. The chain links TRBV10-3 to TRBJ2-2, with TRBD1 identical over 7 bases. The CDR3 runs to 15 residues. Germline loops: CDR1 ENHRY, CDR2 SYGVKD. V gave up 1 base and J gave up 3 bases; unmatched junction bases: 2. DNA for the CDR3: TGTGCCATCAGTGAGTTTACAGGGGACACCGGGGAGCTGTTTTTT. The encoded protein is CAISEFTGDTGELFF.

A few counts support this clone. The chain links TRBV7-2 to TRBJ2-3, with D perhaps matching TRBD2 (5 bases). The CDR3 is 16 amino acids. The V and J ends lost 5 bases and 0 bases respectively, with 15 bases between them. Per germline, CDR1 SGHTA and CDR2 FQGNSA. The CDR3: CASSPGREWSTDTQYF. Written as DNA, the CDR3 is TGTGCCAGCAGCCCTGGTAGGGAGTGGAGCACAGATACGCAGTATTTT.

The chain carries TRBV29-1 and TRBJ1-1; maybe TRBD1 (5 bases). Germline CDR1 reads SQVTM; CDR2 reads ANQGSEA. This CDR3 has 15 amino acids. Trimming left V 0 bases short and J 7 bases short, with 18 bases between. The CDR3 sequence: CSVEDAQGRYGEAFF. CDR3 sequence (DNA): TGCAGCGTTGAAGATGCGCAGGGAAGGTACGGTGAAGCTTTCTTT.

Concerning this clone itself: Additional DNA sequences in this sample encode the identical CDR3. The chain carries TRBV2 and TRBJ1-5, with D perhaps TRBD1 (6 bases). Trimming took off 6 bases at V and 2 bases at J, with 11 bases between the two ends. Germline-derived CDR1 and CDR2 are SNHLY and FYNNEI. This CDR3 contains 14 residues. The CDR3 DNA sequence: TGTGCCAGCAGGGGGGGCTGGGGCAATCAGCCCCAGCATTTT. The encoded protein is CASRGGWGNQPQHF.

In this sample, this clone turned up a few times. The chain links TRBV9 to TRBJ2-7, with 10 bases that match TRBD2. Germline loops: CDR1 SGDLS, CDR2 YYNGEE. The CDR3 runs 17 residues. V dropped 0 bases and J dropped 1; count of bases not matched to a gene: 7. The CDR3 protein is CASSVAGVAGGSYEQYF. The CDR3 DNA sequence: TGTGCCAGCAGCGTAGCTGGGGTAGCGGGAGGATCCTACGAGCAGTACTTC.

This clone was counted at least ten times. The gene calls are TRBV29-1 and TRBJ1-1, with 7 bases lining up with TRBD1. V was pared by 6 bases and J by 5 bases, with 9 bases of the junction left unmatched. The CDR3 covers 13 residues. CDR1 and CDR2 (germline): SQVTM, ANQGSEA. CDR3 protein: CSVGQRLGTEAFF. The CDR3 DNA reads TGCAGCGTGGGACAGAGACTAGGGACTGAAGCTTTCTTT.

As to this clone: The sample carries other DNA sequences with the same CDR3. This CDR3 is CASSLNEYGYTF. In nucleotides, the CDR3 is TGTGCCAGCAGTTTAAATGAATATGGCTACACCTTC. The chain recombines TRBV28 with TRBJ1-2; no firm D call. Germline V gives CDR1 MDHEN, CDR2 SYDVKM. The CDR3 has 12 amino acids. The ends were cut back, 2 bases at V and 5 bases at J, with 6 bases in the middle.

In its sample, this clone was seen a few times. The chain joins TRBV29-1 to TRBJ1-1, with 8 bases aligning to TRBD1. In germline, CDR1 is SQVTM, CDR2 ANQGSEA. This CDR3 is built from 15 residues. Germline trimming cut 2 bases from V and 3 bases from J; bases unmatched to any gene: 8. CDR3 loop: CSVEIFGTGDTEAFF. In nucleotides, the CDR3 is TGCAGCGTTGAAATATTTGGGACAGGTGACACTGAAGCTTTCTTT.

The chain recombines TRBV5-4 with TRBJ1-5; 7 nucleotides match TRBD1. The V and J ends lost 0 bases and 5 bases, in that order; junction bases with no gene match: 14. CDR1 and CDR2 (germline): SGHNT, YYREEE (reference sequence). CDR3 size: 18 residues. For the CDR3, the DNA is TGTGCCAGCAGCTTGGGAGGTGTTGTTTCGGGACAGCATCAGCCCCAGCATTTT. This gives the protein CASSLGGVVSGQHQPQHF.

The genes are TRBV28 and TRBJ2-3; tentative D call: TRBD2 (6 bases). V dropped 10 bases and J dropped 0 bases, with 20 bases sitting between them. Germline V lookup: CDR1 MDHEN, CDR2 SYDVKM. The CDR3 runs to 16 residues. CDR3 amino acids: CATSLISGASTDTQYF. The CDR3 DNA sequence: TGTGCCACCTCCCTAATTAGCGGAGCGAGCACAGATACGCAGTATTTT.

In DNA form, the CDR3 reads TGTGCCGCGGTCGACAGGGAGCTTACGGGGGCTTTCTTT. As protein: CAAVDRELTGAFF. This chain joins TRBV2 and TRBJ1-1; 7 bases map to TRBD1. Germline V gene lookup returns CDR1 SNHLY and CDR2 FYNNEI. The CDR3 spans 13 residues. The ends lost 11 bases at V and 11 bases at J; junction bases unmatched: 17.

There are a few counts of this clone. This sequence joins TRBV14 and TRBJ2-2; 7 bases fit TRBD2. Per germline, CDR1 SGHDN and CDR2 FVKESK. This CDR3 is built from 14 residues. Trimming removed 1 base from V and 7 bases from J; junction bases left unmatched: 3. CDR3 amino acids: CASSQGTSVGELFF. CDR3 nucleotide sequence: TGTGCCAGCAGCCAAGGCACTAGCGTCGGGGAGCTGTTTTTT.

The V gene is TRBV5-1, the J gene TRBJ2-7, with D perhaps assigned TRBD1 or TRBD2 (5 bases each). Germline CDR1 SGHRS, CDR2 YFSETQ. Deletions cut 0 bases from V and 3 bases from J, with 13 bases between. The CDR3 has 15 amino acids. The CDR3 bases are TGCGCCAGCAGCTTGGCCCCACGGGACCTCTACGAGCAGTACTTC. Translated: CASSLAPRDLYEQYF. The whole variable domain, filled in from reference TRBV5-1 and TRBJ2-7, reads KAGVTQTPRYLIKTRGQQVTLSCSPISGHRSVSWYQQTPGQGLQFLFEYFSETQRNKGNFPGRFSGRQFSNSRSEMNVSTLELGDSALYLCASSLAPRDLYEQYFGPGTRLTVT.

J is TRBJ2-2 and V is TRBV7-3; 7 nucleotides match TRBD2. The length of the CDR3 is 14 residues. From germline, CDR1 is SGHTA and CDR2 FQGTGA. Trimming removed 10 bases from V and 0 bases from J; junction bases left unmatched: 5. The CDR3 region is CATGAGSNTGELFF. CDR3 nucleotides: TGTGCCACCGGAGCGGGGTCGAACACCGGGGAGCTGTTTTTT.

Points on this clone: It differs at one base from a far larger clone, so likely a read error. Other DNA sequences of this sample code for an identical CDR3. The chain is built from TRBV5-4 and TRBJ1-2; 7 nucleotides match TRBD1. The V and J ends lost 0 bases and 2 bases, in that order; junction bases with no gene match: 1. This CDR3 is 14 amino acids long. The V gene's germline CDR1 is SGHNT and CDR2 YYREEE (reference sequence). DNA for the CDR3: TGTGCCAGCAGCTTGGACAGGGGAAACTATGGCTACACCTTC. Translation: CASSLDRGNYGYTF.

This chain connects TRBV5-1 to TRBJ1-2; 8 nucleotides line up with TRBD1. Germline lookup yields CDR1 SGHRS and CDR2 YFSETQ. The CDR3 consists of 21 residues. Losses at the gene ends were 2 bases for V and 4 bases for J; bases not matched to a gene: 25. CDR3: CASSLVGQALVGTIGAYGYTF. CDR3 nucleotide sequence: TGCGCCAGCAGCTTAGTGGGACAGGCGCTGGTCGGGACGATCGGGGCCTATGGCTACACCTTC.

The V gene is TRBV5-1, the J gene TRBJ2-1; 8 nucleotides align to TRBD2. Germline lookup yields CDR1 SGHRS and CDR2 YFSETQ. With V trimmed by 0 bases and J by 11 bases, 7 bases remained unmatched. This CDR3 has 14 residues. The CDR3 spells CASSLGDSGTKQFF. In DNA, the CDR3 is TGCGCCAGCAGCTTGGGTGATAGCGGGACCAAGCAGTTCTTC.

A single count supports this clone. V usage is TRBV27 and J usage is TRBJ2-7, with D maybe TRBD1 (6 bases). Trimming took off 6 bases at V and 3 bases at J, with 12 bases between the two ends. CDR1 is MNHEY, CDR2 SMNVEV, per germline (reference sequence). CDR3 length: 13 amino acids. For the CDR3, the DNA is TGTGCCAGCAGGAGGGCAGGGGACTACGAGCAGTACTTC. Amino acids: CASRRAGDYEQYF.

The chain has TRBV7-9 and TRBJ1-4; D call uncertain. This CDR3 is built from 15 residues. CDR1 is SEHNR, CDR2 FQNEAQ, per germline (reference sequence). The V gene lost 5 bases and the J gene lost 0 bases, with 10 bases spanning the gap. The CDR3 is CASSMTPATNEKLFF. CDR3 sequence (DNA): TGTGCCAGCAGCATGACTCCTGCAACTAATGAAAAACTGTTTTTT.